This TCR beta chain was sequenced for a study of blood T cell repertoires in COVID-19. The protocol was immunoSEQ multiplex PCR, while the TCRdb copy is restricted to in-frame clones and leaves out a portion. The sample comprises over 130,000 clones, roughly 80% of which are singletons, and 1.5% to 2% rests with the top ten. J lost 5 bases, V lost 0 bases, and 7 bases had no gene match. The germline V gene encodes CDR1 LNHNV and CDR2 YYDKDF (reference sequence). The CDR3 runs 17 residues. The clonotype comes from a woman between 18 and 29 years old who had been exposed to COVID-19. The sequencing input was PBMCs or T cells enriched from blood (not recorded which). The chain combines TRBV15 with TRBJ1-2; 12 bases agree with TRBD1. The CDR3 DNA reads TGTGCCACCAGCAGAGAGGTCCGGGACAGGGGGCGTTATGGCTACACCTTC. The encoded protein is CATSREVRDRGRYGYTF.